This T cell receptor beta chain was recorded in a study of T cell changes during pregnancy in multiple sclerosis. TCRdb keeps only in-frame clones here, not all; method: immunoSEQ multiplex PCR. The sample consists of 40,000 or so clones, about nine tenths of them appearing once. The TCR was taken from a female donor in good health, enrolled as a control in a pregnancy study. The sample in question was CD4+ T cells from peripheral blood mononuclear cells, obtained after pregnancy.

This CDR3 reads CASSIGADYNSPLHF. The CDR3 nucleotides are TGTGCCAGTAGTATAGGGGCAGACTATAATTCACCCCTCCACTTT. V and J are TRBV19 and TRBJ1-6; D not certain. CDR1 is LNHDA and CDR2 is SQIVND in the germline V gene (reference sequence). The CDR3 length is 15 residues. V shed 1 base and J shed 3 bases, with 7 bases lying between them.